The entry below gives a single TCR beta chain sequence along with its context. TCRdb's copy holds only in-frame clones and misses some; the assay was immunoSEQ multiplex PCR. The table includes over 250,000 clones, over 75% detected once. The CDR3 is made up of 18 amino acids. CDR1 is SGHNT and CDR2 is YYREEE in the germline V gene (reference sequence). V gave up 3 bases and J gave up 2 bases; unmatched junction bases: 14. The data belong to a study of blood T cell repertoires in COVID-19. V and J are TRBV5-4 and TRBJ2-3; 8 bases map to TRBD2. This sequence was found in a human donor in a cohort sampled during active COVID-19. The specimen was peripheral blood. Here the CDR3 reads CASSSGIPSGGPTDTQYF. The CDR3 DNA sequence: TGTGCCAGCAGCTCCGGCATACCCTCGGGAGGGCCCACAGATACGCAGTATTTT.